One sample yielded the 17 T cell receptor beta chains listed below, sequenced in a study of T-cell memory formation after mild COVID-19. One entry per CDR3 protein, called by TCRdb with MiXCR from the 5' RACE reads. The sample holds just over 350,000 distinct CDR3 sequences, around 15% seen once. Specimen: PBMCs or a T cell subset sorted from them (not recorded which). The receptors come from a man younger than 35 who had mild COVID-19 (a few samples of this study predate the infection). Cell type and time point are not known.

Only a few counts were recorded for this clonotype. The chain combines TRBV7-2 with TRBJ2-4; 9 bases are shared with TRBD1. Looked up from germline, CDR1 is SGHTA and CDR2 is FQGNSA. This CDR3 has 17 residues. The junction had 6 bases not matched to a gene; V was cut back by 3 bases and J by 0 bases. The CDR3 nucleotides are TGTGCCAGCAGCTTGGGCCGGGACAGGGCAGCCAAAAACATTCAGTACTTC. The encoded protein is CASSLGRDRAAKNIQYF.

This clonotype was observed a few times. The J gene is TRBJ2-7, the V gene TRBV6-2 or TRBV6-3; possible D gene TRBD2, 5 bases. The CDR3 length is 14 residues. Germline V gene lookup returns CDR1 MNHEY and CDR2 SVGEGT. Trimming pared 2 bases from V and 5 bases from J, leaving 13 bases between. DNA for the CDR3: TGTGCCAGCAGTTACGACGGTCGAGGGAACGAGCAGTACGTC. This gives the protein CASSYDGRGNEQYV.

V and J are TRBV7-3 and TRBJ1-1; D not certain. With 0 bases removed from V and 2 bases from J, the gap between germline ends came to 7 bases. Germline V lookup: CDR1 SGHTA, CDR2 FQGTGA. The CDR3 covers 14 residues. The CDR3 sequence is CASSLTSGNTEAFF. The CDR3, as DNA: TGTGCCAGCAGCTTAACTAGCGGAAACACTGAAGCTTTCTTT.

This clonotype was picked up many times. The chain is built from TRBV7-2 and TRBJ2-3; D is perhaps TRBD1 or TRBD2 (6 bases each). This CDR3 region has 15 residues. The V end lost 1 base, the J end lost 5 bases, and 13 bases lay between the germline ends. In germline, CDR1 is SGHTA, CDR2 FQGNSA. The CDR3 DNA follows: TGTGCCAGCAGCTTAGTGGGGGGCCTGGGAGATACGCAGTATTTT. Translation: CASSLVGGLGDTQYF.

This clonotype was found a few times. V and J are TRBV4-2 and TRBJ2-3; no clear D. This CDR3 has 17 amino acids. V lost 1 base to trimming and J lost 5 bases, with 19 bases between them. Germline CDR1 is LGHNA and CDR2 is YNFKEQ. CDR3 bases: TGTGCCAGCAGCCAAGGTGGCTCTACCAGAATCGAAGATACGCAGTATTTT. Translated: CASSQGGSTRIEDTQYF.

The sample holds a few counts of this clonotype. The rearrangement uses TRBV20-1 and TRBJ2-3, with 10 bases that match TRBD2. Trimming took 6 bases from V and 3 from J; bases not matched to a gene: 6. CDR1 and CDR2 (germline): DFQATT, SNEGSKA (reference sequence). This CDR3 contains 14 residues. Here the CDR3 reads CSAEPGLATDTQYF. The DNA for the CDR3 is TGCAGTGCAGAACCGGGACTAGCGACAGATACGCAGTATTTT.

The chain joins TRBV28 to TRBJ1-5; D is ambiguous. Trimming took 7 bases from V and 2 from J, leaving 6 bases between them. The CDR3 contains 12 residues. CDR1 and CDR2 from the germline V gene are MDHEN and SYDVKM. CDR3 region: CASTEGNQPQHF. In nucleotides, the CDR3 is TGTGCCAGCACGGAGGGCAATCAGCCCCAGCATTTT.

In its sample, this clonotype was seen a few times. The chain recombines TRBV3-1 with TRBJ1-5; D is undetermined. Germline-derived CDR1 and CDR2 are LGHDT and YNNKEL (reference sequence). The CDR3 covers 15 residues. Between the trimmed V and J ends, which lost 5 bases and 7 bases, there was a span of 18 bases. The CDR3 spells CASSSRAQNDQPQHF. The CDR3 region has the DNA TGTGCCAGCAGCTCCCGGGCCCAAAATGACCAGCCCCAGCATTTT.

Ten or more counts support this clonotype. The chain carries TRBV28 and TRBJ1-1; D gene ambiguous. Germline CDR1 reads MDHEN; CDR2 reads SYDVKM. The CDR3 is made up of 14 amino acids. V was trimmed by 1 base and J by 8 bases, leaving 14 bases between them. CDR3 residues: CASSLYQVVGEAFF. The DNA for the CDR3 is TGTGCCAGCAGTTTATACCAAGTTGTGGGAGAAGCTTTCTTT.

The rearrangement joins TRBV7-2 to TRBJ2-3, with 7 bases that match TRBD2. The germline V gene encodes CDR1 SGHTA and CDR2 FQGNSA. CDR3 length: 12 residues. The trim removed 5 bases at V and 8 bases at J, leaving 4 bases unmatched. The CDR3 sequence: CASSLGGGTQYF. CDR3 sequence (DNA): TGTGCCAGCAGCCTTGGGGGGGGTACGCAGTATTTT.

CDR3 in DNA: TGTGCCAGCAGTGACACGGGGAATTCACCCCTCCACTTT. It is translated as CASSDTGNSPLHF. The V call is TRBV6-5, the J call TRBJ1-6, with unresolved D. There are 13 residues in the CDR3. Germline V CDR1 and CDR2: MNHEY, SVGAGI. With 5 bases removed from V and 7 bases from J, the gap between germline ends came to 9 bases.

The chain employs TRBV30 and TRBJ1-1, with D uncertain. Trimming left V 5 bases short and J 0 bases short, with 7 bases between. This CDR3 region has 12 residues. Germline CDR1 GTSNPN, CDR2 SVGIG (reference sequence). In DNA, the CDR3 is TGTGCCTGGGGAAAAGTGAACACTGAAGCTTTCTTT. It codes for CAWGKVNTEAFF.

This chain joins TRBV29-1 and TRBJ2-5; 15 nucleotides align to TRBD2. With 7 bases clipped from V and 0 bases from J, the junction kept 6 bases outside the gene matches. This CDR3 has 16 amino acids. CDR1 SQVTM and CDR2 ANQGSEA come from the germline V gene. For the CDR3, the DNA is TGCAGCGCGGGACTAGCGGGGGGCTACGACCAAGAGACCCAGTACTTC. Protein product: CSAGLAGGYDQETQYF.

This chain links TRBV12-3 or TRBV12-4 with TRBJ2-2; 7 nucleotides line up with TRBD2. After removal of 6 bases from V and 10 bases from J, the junction contained 5 bases not matched to a gene. The CDR3 loop spans 12 amino acids. The DNA of the CDR3 is TGTGCCAGCAGGGGGGGGTCTGTGGAGCTGTTTTTT. It encodes CASRGGSVELFF.

This clonotype was picked up many times. The gene calls are TRBV4-1 and TRBJ1-2; D might be TRBD1 (5 bases). The germline CDR1 and CDR2 sequences are MGHRA and YSYEKL. The CDR3 extends over 11 amino acids. Trimming cost V 3 bases and J 7 bases, with 6 bases left between them. Here the CDR3 reads CASSQGLGYTF. The CDR3 bases are TGCGCCAGCAGCCAGGGGCTTGGCTACACCTTC.

In its sample, this clonotype was seen many times. The gene calls are TRBV7-6 and TRBJ2-1, with D unresolved. V dropped 6 bases and J dropped 12 bases, with 21 bases sitting between them. CDR1 and CDR2 from the germline V gene are SGHVS and FNYEAQ. The CDR3 loop spans 14 amino acids. The CDR3 region has the DNA TGTGCCAGCAGTCCAGCGCGGTCCAGCCTCGGGCAGTTCTTC. Encoded protein: CASSPARSSLGQFF.

This rearrangement joins TRBV7-9 to TRBJ2-6; no definite D call. V dropped 1 base and J dropped 0 bases, with 13 bases sitting between them. The CDR3 extends over 18 amino acids. The germline V gene has CDR1 SEHNR and CDR2 FQNEAQ (reference sequence). The DNA of the CDR3 is TGTGCCAGCAGCTTAGGGGTTGGACCGACCTCTGGGGCCAACGTCCTGACTTTC. Amino acid sequence: CASSLGVGPTSGANVLTF.